One and the same sample provided the 18 T cell receptor beta chains below, sequenced in a study of identifying expanded T cells in peripheral blood. The repertoire was sequenced with immunoSEQ multiplex PCR; TCRdb's copy has only in-frame clones and lacks some. The table lists around 100,000 clones, 85% to 90% of them singletons. Sequenced sample: blood. The receptors shown here come from a person aged 18 to 75 in good health.

This CDR3 is CASTAKRGGPDTQYF. The CDR3 DNA sequence: TGTGCCAGCACCGCCAAGAGGGGTGGTCCAGATACGCAGTATTTT. The chain links TRBV5-4 to TRBJ2-3; the D gene could be TRBD1 or TRBD2 (5 bases each). From germline, CDR1 is SGHNT and CDR2 YYREEE (reference sequence). Deletions cut 6 bases from V and 4 bases from J, with 18 bases between. This CDR3 has 15 residues.

The chain has TRBV2 and TRBJ1-5; 7 nucleotides match TRBD1. Per germline, CDR1 SNHLY and CDR2 FYNNEI. V lost 6 bases, J lost 2 bases, and 4 bases stayed unmatched. The CDR3 has 14 amino acids. For the CDR3, the DNA is TGTGCCAGCAGAAAAACAGGGGGCAATCAGCCCCAGCATTTT. It codes for CASRKTGGNQPQHF. Complete variable domain (other parts from reference TRBV2 and TRBJ1-5): EPEVTQTPSHQVTQMGQEVILRCVPISNHLYFYWYRQILGQKVEFLVSFYNNEISEKSEIFDDQFSVERPDGSNFTLKIRSTKLEDSAMYFCASRKTGGNQPQHFGDGTRLSIL.

The V call is TRBV5-4, the J call TRBJ2-2, with D perhaps given as TRBD1 or TRBD2 (5 bases each). The CDR3 totals 13 residues. The germline gives CDR1 SGHNT, CDR2 YYREEE (reference sequence). V was pared by 2 bases and J by 6 bases, with 8 bases between. CDR3 protein: CASSLQEAGELFF. CDR3 sequence (DNA): TGTGCCAGCAGCTTACAGGAGGCCGGGGAGCTGTTTTTT.

The chain has TRBV5-1 and TRBJ2-2; 8 positions match TRBD1. Per the germline V gene, CDR1 is SGHRS and CDR2 is YFSETQ. The CDR3 extends over 15 amino acids. V shed 4 bases, J shed 1 base, and the junction held 3 bases outside the gene matches. The CDR3 loop reads CASSPGQGNTGELFF. The CDR3 nucleotides are TGCGCCAGCAGCCCCGGACAGGGGAACACCGGGGAGCTGTTTTTT.

The rearrangement links TRBV11-2 to TRBJ2-5; tentatively, D is TRBD2 (6 bases). This CDR3 spans 11 amino acids. Germline V lookup: CDR1 SGHAT, CDR2 FQNNGV. V lost 3 bases and J lost 9, with 8 bases in between. The CDR3 reads CASSLEGPQYF. CDR3 sequence (DNA): TGTGCCAGCAGCTTGGAGGGGCCCCAGTACTTC.

V and J are TRBV27 and TRBJ1-2; D ambiguous. This CDR3 is built from 15 residues. V lost 0 bases and J 5 bases, leaving 13 bases between the germline ends. Germline loops: CDR1 MNHEY, CDR2 SMNVEV (reference sequence). CDR3 loop: CASSLSRGPVYGYTF. CDR3 nucleotides: TGTGCCAGCAGTTTATCCCGCGGACCGGTTTATGGCTACACCTTC.

The chain links TRBV7-2 to TRBJ1-5; D is perhaps TRBD1 (6 bases). This CDR3 has 13 residues. Germline V gene data show CDR1 as SGHTA and CDR2 as FQGNSA. V lost 3 bases and J lost 8, with 11 bases in between. This chain's CDR3 is CASSFHRVEPQHF. In DNA, the CDR3 is TGTGCCAGCAGCTTCCACAGGGTTGAGCCCCAGCATTTT.

The chain uses TRBV5-1 and TRBJ1-2, with a possible D match to TRBD1 (6 bases). The CDR3 has 14 amino acids. CDR1 and CDR2 (germline): SGHRS, YFSETQ. V was pared by 2 bases and J by 0 bases, with 8 bases between. CDR3 protein: CASSFTGSNYGYTF. CDR3 DNA sequence: TGCGCCAGCAGCTTTACAGGGTCTAACTATGGCTACACCTTC.

The chain is built from TRBV29-1 and TRBJ2-3, with 9 nucleotides matching TRBD1. V lost 3 bases and J lost 5; bases outside the gene matches: 0. This CDR3 spans 12 amino acids. CDR1 is SQVTM, CDR2 ANQGSEA, per germline. CDR3 sequence: CSVETGGDTQYF. CDR3 sequence (DNA): TGCAGCGTTGAGACAGGGGGAGATACGCAGTATTTT.

The genes are TRBV4-3 and TRBJ1-2, with a possible D match to TRBD1 (6 bases). The CDR3 covers 15 residues. Germline CDR1 and CDR2: LGHNA and YSLEER. V shed 4 bases and J shed 4 bases, with 16 bases lying between them. In DNA, the CDR3 is TGCGCCAGCAGCCTTCGACCCCAGGGGTTCTATGGCTACACCTTC. This sequence encodes CASSLRPQGFYGYTF.

CDR3 sequence: CASSKQGSIAPHEQYF. CDR3 coding DNA: TGTGCCAGCAGCAAACAGGGGTCTATCGCCCCCCACGAGCAGTACTTC. The chain is built from TRBV11-2 and TRBJ2-7; TRBD1 matches 7 bases. CDR1 and CDR2 (germline): SGHAT, FQNNGV. Unmatched junction bases numbered 15, after V lost 5 bases and J lost 5 bases. The CDR3 is made up of 16 amino acids.

This chain connects TRBV5-6 to TRBJ1-1; D is possibly TRBD1 (5 bases). Germline assignment: CDR1 SGHDT and CDR2 YYEEEE. The CDR3 length is 12 residues. V dropped 4 bases and J dropped 3 bases, with 7 bases sitting between them. CDR3 bases: TGTGCCAGCAGCCGAGGGGACACTGAAGCTTTCTTT. This translates into CASSRGDTEAFF.

The chain combines TRBV7-2 with TRBJ2-3; D may be TRBD2 (5 bases). Deletions cut 5 bases from V and 4 bases from J, with 13 bases between. The CDR3 length is 14 residues. In germline, CDR1 is SGHTA, CDR2 FQGNSA. The CDR3 coding sequence is TGTGCCAGCAGCCGGCTAGCCTCTTCAGATACGCAGTATTTT. Translated, it gives CASSRLASSDTQYF. The variable domain in full, completed from reference TRBV7-2 and TRBJ2-3, reads GAGVSQSPSNKVTEKGKDVELRCDPISGHTALYWYRQSLGQGLEFLIYFQGNSAPDKSGLPSDRFSAERTGGSVSTLTIQRTQQEDSAVYLCASSRLASSDTQYFGPGTRLTVL.

This chain uses TRBV4-1 with TRBJ1-2; D might be TRBD1 (5 bases). Germline CDR1 is MGHRA and CDR2 is YSYEKL. Trimming left V 3 bases short and J 4 bases short, with 12 bases between. This CDR3 spans 14 amino acids. CDR3 sequence reads: CASSHRELGYGYTF. The CDR3 nucleotides read TGCGCCAGCAGCCACAGGGAGTTGGGCTATGGCTACACCTTC.

Of note for this clone: The same CDR3 also results from other DNA sequences found in this sample. The gene calls are TRBV7-7 and TRBJ2-3; D uncertain. V was pared by 1 base and J by 3 bases, with 11 bases between. The CDR3 length is 15 residues. Germline CDR1 SSHAT, CDR2 FNYEAQ (reference sequence). CDR3 DNA sequence: TGTGCCAGCAGCTTAGGGCCGTCCGCGACAGATACGCAGTATTTT. Translation: CASSLGPSATDTQYF.

The CDR3 here is CASSERNTGELFF. The DNA for the CDR3 is TGTGCCAGCAGTGAGCGGAACACCGGGGAGCTGTTTTTT. The chain combines TRBV25-1 with TRBJ2-2; D gene uncertain. The CDR3 is made up of 13 amino acids. CDR1 is MGHDK and CDR2 is SYGVNS in the germline V gene. V dropped 3 bases and J dropped 1 base, with 3 bases sitting between them.

This chain joins TRBV29-1 and TRBJ2-1; D gene ambiguous. Germline loops: CDR1 SQVTM, CDR2 ANQGSEA. Trimming pared 4 bases from V and 0 bases from J, leaving 19 bases between. This CDR3 comprises 17 residues. The CDR3 spells CSVAGLGRSHSYNEQFF. The CDR3 DNA reads as TGCAGCGTTGCGGGCCTAGGGCGAAGTCACTCCTACAATGAGCAGTTCTTC.

The rearrangement uses TRBV7-9 and TRBJ2-2, with D uncertain. Between the trimmed V and J ends, which lost 4 bases and 6 bases, there was a span of 15 bases. CDR3 length: 15 residues. Germline V gives CDR1 SEHNR, CDR2 FQNEAQ (reference sequence). The CDR3 loop reads CASSSPGPQAGELFF. The CDR3, as DNA: TGTGCCAGCAGCTCCCCCGGGCCCCAGGCCGGGGAGCTGTTTTTT.